This section outlines one T cell receptor (beta chain) sequence together with its context. The antigen is not known. Its ends do not fully match the called genes, so a read error is possible. The data originate from a study of tumor and adjacent non-tumor tissue in lung cancer. Background on the study: There were 11 to 13 adenocarcinoma, a couple of squamous cell carcinoma and 1 small cell lung cancer cases.

Points from the study as a whole: In normal lung, the top 100 clones were significantly more dominant than in tumor. TCR diversity was significantly greater in tumor than normal lung tissue. Tumor TCR diversity, when higher, was linked to shorter survival.

The library came from three nested PCR rounds adapted from ARM-PCR protocols. A single record per CDR3 protein comes from TCRdb applying MiXCR to the multiplex PCR reads. The table has 94,000 or so distinct CDR3 sequences, under 80% seen once; the top ten hold 20% to 25%. This sample's RNA came from whole unsorted tissue. Distant lung tissue was collected more than 3 cm away from the tumor edge. Sequenced sample: distant non-tumor lung tissue. The source is a woman between 45 and 65 years old with non-small cell lung cancer.

The CDR3 region is CASSLGTMEATNEKLFF. CDR3 coding DNA: TGTGCCAGTAGCTTAGGGACAATGGAGGCAACTAATGAAAAACTGTTTTTT. The chain links TRBV13 to TRBJ1-4, with D possibly matching TRBD1 (6 bases). Germline V lookup: CDR1 PRHDT, CDR2 FYEKMQ (reference sequence). The CDR3 has 17 residues.